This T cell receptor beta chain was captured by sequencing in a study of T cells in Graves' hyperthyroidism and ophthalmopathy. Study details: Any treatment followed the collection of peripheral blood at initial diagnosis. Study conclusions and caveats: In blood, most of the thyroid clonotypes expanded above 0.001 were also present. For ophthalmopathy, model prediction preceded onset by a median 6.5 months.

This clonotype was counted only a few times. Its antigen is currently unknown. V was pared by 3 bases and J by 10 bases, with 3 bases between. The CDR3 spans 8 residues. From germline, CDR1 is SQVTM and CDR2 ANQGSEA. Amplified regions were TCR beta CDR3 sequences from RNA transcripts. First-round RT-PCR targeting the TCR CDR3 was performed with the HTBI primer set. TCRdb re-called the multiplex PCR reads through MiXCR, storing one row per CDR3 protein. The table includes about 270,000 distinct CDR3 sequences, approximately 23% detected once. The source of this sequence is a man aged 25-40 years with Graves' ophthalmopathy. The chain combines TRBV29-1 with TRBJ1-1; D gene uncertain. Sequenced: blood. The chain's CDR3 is CSVDGAFF. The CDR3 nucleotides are TGCAGCGTTGATGGAGCTTTCTTT.